The clone carrying this T cell receptor beta chain occurred a few times. These data belong to a study of T cells after yellow fever vaccination. TCRdb fed the 5' RACE reads into MiXCR, producing one record per CDR3 protein. In the table there are under 25,000 distinct CDR3 sequences, around 5.2% of which are singletons. The source is a man aged 18-30 years who received the YFV17D yellow fever vaccine. This specimen was PBMCs, either bulk or a sorted T-cell subset (CD4+, CD8+, memory, or dextramer-sorted; not recorded which), taken roughly 46 days after the first yellow fever vaccination.

CDR3 region: CASSFDHRGLGGYTF. The DNA of the CDR3 is TGCGCCAGCAGCTTCGACCACAGGGGGTTAGGCGGCTACACCTTC. This sequence joins TRBV5-1 and TRBJ1-2; 8 positions agree with TRBD1. V dropped 2 bases and J dropped 8; count of bases not matched to a gene: 11. Germline V CDR1 and CDR2: SGHRS, YFSETQ. This CDR3 comprises 15 residues.